This entry describes one TCR beta chain. The antigen remains undetermined. This sample was included in a study of T cells after posttransplantation cyclophosphamide. V trimming: 0 bases; J trimming: 9 bases; junction bases outside the gene matches: 6. Germline V CDR1 and CDR2: SGHTA, FQGTGA. CDR3 length equals 15 residues. The study's findings and limits: Donor CD8+ memory clones often dominated recipient blood repertoires at later times. Recipient CMV seropositivity and CMV reactivation strongly tracked TRB clonality. Tissue-infiltrating T cells from skin or gut overlapped little with blood T cells.

Busulfan-fludarabine conditioning, marrow transplant, and cyclophosphamide on days +3 and +4 were administered. Assay used: immunoSEQ multiplex PCR; TCRdb lists only in-frame clones, some missing. The table shows roughly 10,000 clones, with around four fifths occurring only once. This sample comprised PBMCs, obtained approximately 1,900 days after allogeneic stem cell transplant with posttransplant cyclophosphamide. V gene TRBV7-3 combines with J gene TRBJ2-1, with TRBD2 matching 9 bases. This receptor was taken from a female patient in her forties or fifties who received an allogeneic stem cell transplant from a related donor, was CMV-positive, and had no GVHD. The graft donor may have given rise to some T cells. CDR3 in DNA: TGTGCCAGCAGCTTAACTAGCGGGAGTGTAGGTGAGCAGTTCTTC. Translation gives CASSLTSGSVGEQFF.